These 12 T cell receptor beta chains share one sample of origin, sequenced in a study of blood T cell repertoires in COVID-19. TCRdb's table, derived via immunoSEQ multiplex PCR, lists solely in-frame clones and lacks some. The data contain over 85,000 clones, approximately 87% of them singletons. Sequences were obtained from peripheral blood. These TCRs come from a human donor in a cohort sampled during active COVID-19.

V is TRBV14 and J is TRBJ1-1; D may be TRBD1 (6 bases). This CDR3 has 15 residues. Germline CDR1 reads SGHDN; CDR2 reads FVKESK. Trimming removed 0 bases from V and 5 bases from J, with 13 bases in between. CDR3 in DNA: TGTGCCAGCAGCCAAGATGGGGGCACCGCAACTGAAGCTTTCTTT. Translation: CASSQDGGTATEAFF.

The chain combines TRBV19 with TRBJ2-1; maybe TRBD2 (6 bases). Between the trimmed V and J ends, which lost 7 bases and 1 base, there was a span of 26 bases. Germline-derived CDR1 and CDR2 are LNHDA and SQIVND (reference sequence). There are 19 residues in the CDR3. DNA for the CDR3: TGTGCCAGTACCCGATTCCCCCCTCTCGGGGGAAGGTCCTACAATGAGCAGTTCTTC. Translated, it gives CASTRFPPLGGRSYNEQFF.

The chain couples TRBV6-5 to TRBJ2-1; tentative D call: TRBD2 (6 bases). The V end lost 8 bases, the J end lost 1 base, and 12 bases lay between the germline ends. CDR1 and CDR2 (germline): MNHEY, SVGAGI. This CDR3 comprises 14 residues. CDR3 sequence: CASPPGESYNEQFF. In DNA, the CDR3 is TGTGCCAGCCCCCCGGGGGAGTCCTACAATGAGCAGTTCTTC.

V gene TRBV6-5 combines with J gene TRBJ2-2, with TRBD2 matching over 7 bases. Germline V gene data show CDR1 as MNHEY and CDR2 as SVGAGI. This CDR3 spans 14 amino acids. The V and J ends lost 10 bases and 1 base, in that order; junction bases with no gene match: 6. Here the CDR3 DNA reads TGTGCCACCGATACGGGGGGGAACACCGGGGAGCTGTTTTTT. Its protein product is CATDTGGNTGELFF.

The J gene is TRBJ2-1, the V gene TRBV19; TRBD1 agrees at 11 bases. The trim removed 5 bases at V and 12 bases at J, leaving 3 bases unmatched. The CDR3 has 12 amino acids. Germline lookup yields CDR1 LNHDA and CDR2 SQIVND (reference sequence). The CDR3 DNA follows: TGTGCCAGTAGTCCTGGGACAGGGGGGCAGTTCTTC. Translation: CASSPGTGGQFF.

This sequence joins TRBV5-1 and TRBJ2-7; the D gene is possibly TRBD2 (5 bases). The CDR3 loop spans 16 amino acids. Germline V gene sequence: CDR1 SGHRS, CDR2 YFSETQ. The V and J ends lost 1 base and 0 bases respectively, with 14 bases between them. Here the CDR3 reads CASSLRTPTSSYEQYF. Here the CDR3 DNA reads TGCGCCAGCAGCTTGAGGACGCCTACTAGCTCCTACGAGCAGTACTTC.

The rearrangement joins TRBV11-2 to TRBJ2-1; no definite D call. Germline loops: CDR1 SGHAT, CDR2 FQNNGV. The V end lost 6 bases, the J end lost 0 bases, and 18 bases lay between the germline ends. CDR3 length: 17 residues. The CDR3 nucleotides read TGTGCCAGCAGTCGTTCGTCCATCACCGGCTCCTACAATGAGCAGTTCTTC. As protein: CASSRSSITGSYNEQFF.

V is TRBV2 and J is TRBJ2-1; TRBD2 matches 7 bases. Germline V gene sequence: CDR1 SNHLY, CDR2 FYNNEI. The CDR3 consists of 22 residues. The V segment lost 6 bases and the J segment 0 bases; nucleotides outside the gene matches: 26. The CDR3 spells CASRPRGLSGIPRQSSYNEQFF. CDR3 bases: TGTGCCAGCAGGCCAAGGGGACTAAGCGGTATACCACGACAAAGCTCCTACAATGAGCAGTTCTTC.

This chain links TRBV7-6 with TRBJ2-7, with a tentative D call TRBD2 (6 bases). This CDR3 contains 15 residues. Between the trimmed V and J ends, which lost 3 bases and 7 bases, there was a span of 19 bases. Per germline, CDR1 SGHVS and CDR2 FNYEAQ. The CDR3 region has the DNA TGTGCCAGCAGCTTTGACGGGAGCCCCACAAGAGAGCAGTACTTC. It codes for CASSFDGSPTREQYF. The entire variable domain, with the rest obtained from reference TRBV7-6 and TRBJ2-7, is as follows: GAGVSQSPRYKVTKRGQDVALRCDPISGHVSLYWYRQALGQGPEFLTYFNYEAQQDKSGLPNDRFSAERPEGSISTLTIQRTEQRDSAMYRCASSFDGSPTREQYFGPGTRLTVT.

The chain combines TRBV9 with TRBJ2-3; maybe TRBD1 (6 bases). This CDR3 spans 15 amino acids. From germline, CDR1 is SGDLS and CDR2 YYNGEE. V lost 4 bases to trimming and J lost 2 bases, with 14 bases between them. DNA for the CDR3: TGTGCCAGCAGCCGACAGGTTCCTAACACAGATACGCAGTATTTT. Translated, it gives CASSRQVPNTDTQYF.

This chain joins TRBV27 and TRBJ1-1, with 7 bases identical to TRBD1. CDR3 size: 15 residues. After removal of 6 bases from V and 1 base from J, the junction contained 8 bases not matched to a gene. Per germline, CDR1 MNHEY and CDR2 SMNVEV (reference sequence). The CDR3 DNA follows: TGTGCCAGCAGGGGAGAGGGGGCCCAGAACACTGAAGCTTTCTTT. Its translation: CASRGEGAQNTEAFF.

The V gene is TRBV15, the J gene TRBJ1-6, with D unclear. Germline-derived CDR1 and CDR2 are LNHNV and YYDKDF (reference sequence). This CDR3 contains 13 residues. V dropped 1 base and J dropped 7 bases, with 5 bases sitting between them. The CDR3 sequence is CATSRAQNSPLHF. CDR3 coding DNA: TGTGCCACCAGCAGAGCACAGAATTCACCCCTCCACTTT.